The clone carrying this TCR beta chain showed up just a few times. This sample is part of a study of control samples from healthy donors and cancer patients. Data came from immunoSEQ multiplex PCR; TCRdb stores just in-frame clones and leaves some out. This table has roughly 83,000 clones, approximately 82% appearing once. Germline lookup yields CDR1 LGHDT and CDR2 YNNKEL (reference sequence). The CDR3 loop spans 15 amino acids. Trimming left V 0 bases short and J 4 bases short, with 12 bases between. This TCR was recovered from an older woman in good health. Sequenced input: blood. The V and J genes are TRBV3-1 (or the pseudogene TRBV3-2) and TRBJ1-1; TRBD1 is a possible D gene (6 bases). CDR3 region: CASSQDSQGFTEAFF. The CDR3 coding sequence is TGTGCCAGCAGCCAAGATTCACAGGGTTTCACTGAAGCTTTCTTT.